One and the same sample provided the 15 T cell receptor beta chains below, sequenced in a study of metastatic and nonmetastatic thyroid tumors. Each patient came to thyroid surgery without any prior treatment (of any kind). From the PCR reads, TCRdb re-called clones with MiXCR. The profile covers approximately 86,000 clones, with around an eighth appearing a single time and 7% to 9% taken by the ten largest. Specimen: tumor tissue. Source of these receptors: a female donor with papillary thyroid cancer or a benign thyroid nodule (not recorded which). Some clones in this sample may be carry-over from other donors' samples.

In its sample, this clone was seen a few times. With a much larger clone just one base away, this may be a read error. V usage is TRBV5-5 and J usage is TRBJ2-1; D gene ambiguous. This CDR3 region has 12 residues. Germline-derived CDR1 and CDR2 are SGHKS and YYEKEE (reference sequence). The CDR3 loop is CASSWVGQEHFF. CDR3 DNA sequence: TGTGCCAGCAGCTGGGTAGGGCAGGAGCATTTCTTC.

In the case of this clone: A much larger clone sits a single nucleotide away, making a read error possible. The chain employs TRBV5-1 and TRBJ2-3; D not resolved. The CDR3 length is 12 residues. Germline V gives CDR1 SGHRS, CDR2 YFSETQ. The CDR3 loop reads CASSTGTDTKYF. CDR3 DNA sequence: TGCGCCAGCAGCACTGGCACAGATACGAAGTATTTT.

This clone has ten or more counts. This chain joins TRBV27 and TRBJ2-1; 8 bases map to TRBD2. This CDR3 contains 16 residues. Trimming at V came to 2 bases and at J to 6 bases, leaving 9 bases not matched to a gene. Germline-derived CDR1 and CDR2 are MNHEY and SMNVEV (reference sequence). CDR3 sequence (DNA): TGTGCCAGCAGTTTAGATGGGCTAGCGGGTGGCAATGAGCAGTTCTTC. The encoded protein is CASSLDGLAGGNEQFF.

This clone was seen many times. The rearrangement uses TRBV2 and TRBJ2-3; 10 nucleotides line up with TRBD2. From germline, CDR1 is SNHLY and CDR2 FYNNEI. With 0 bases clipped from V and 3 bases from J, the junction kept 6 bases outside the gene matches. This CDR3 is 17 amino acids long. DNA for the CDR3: TGTGCCAGCAGTGAAGCCCCCCTAGCGGGGGATACAGATACGCAGTATTTT. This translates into CASSEAPLAGDTDTQYF.

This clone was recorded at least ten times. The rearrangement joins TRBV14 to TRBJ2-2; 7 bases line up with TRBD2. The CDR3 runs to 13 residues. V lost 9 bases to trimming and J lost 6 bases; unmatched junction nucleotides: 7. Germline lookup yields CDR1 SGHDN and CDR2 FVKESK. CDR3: CASGGVRAGELFF. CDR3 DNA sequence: TGTGCCAGTGGGGGGGTACGAGCCGGGGAGCTGTTTTTT.

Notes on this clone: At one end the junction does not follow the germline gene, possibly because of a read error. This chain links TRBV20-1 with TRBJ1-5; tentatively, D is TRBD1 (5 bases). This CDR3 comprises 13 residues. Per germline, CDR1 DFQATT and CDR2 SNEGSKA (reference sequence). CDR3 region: CSAAQNMRQPQHF. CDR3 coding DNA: TGCAGTGCTGCCCAGAACATGAGACAGCCACAGCATTTT.

The CDR3 DNA sequence: TGTGCCAGCTCACCAGGGACAGGGGGGTATGGCTACACCTTC. It is translated as CASSPGTGGYGYTF. The rearrangement uses TRBV18 and TRBJ1-2; 11 bases are shared with TRBD1. J gave up 5 bases and V 2 bases, and 1 base lay outside the gene matches. CDR3 length equals 14 residues. Germline-derived CDR1 and CDR2 are KGHSH and LQKENI.

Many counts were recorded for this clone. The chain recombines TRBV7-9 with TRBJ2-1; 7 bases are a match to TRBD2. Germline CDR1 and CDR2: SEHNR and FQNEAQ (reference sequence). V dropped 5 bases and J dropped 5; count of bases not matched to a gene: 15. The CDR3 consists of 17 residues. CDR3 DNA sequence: TGTGCCAGCAGCCCCCTGGGGGAAGCGGGGCTACACAATGAGCAGTTCTTC. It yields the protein CASSPLGEAGLHNEQFF.

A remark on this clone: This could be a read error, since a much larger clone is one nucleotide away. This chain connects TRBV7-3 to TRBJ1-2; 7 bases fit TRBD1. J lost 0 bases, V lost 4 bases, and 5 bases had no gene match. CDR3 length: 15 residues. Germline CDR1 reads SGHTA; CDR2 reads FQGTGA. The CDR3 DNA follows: TGTGCCAGCAGCTGGGGACAGCCCTCTAACTATGGCTACACCTTC. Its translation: CASSWGQPSNYGYTF.

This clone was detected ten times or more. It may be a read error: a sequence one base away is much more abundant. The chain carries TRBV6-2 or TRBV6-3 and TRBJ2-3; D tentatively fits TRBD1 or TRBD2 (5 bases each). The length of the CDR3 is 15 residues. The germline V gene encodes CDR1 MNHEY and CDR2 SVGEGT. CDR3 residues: CASSSDTRGTDAQYF. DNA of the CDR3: TGTGCCAGCAGCTCCGACACGAGGGGTACAGATGCGCAGTATTTT.

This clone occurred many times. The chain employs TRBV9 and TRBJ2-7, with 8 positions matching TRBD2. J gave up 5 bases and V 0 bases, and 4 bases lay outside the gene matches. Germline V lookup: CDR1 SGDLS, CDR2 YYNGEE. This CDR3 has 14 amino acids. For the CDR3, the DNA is TGTGCCAGCAGCGTAGCGGGAGGGTTCGACGAGCAGTACTTC. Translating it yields CASSVAGGFDEQYF.

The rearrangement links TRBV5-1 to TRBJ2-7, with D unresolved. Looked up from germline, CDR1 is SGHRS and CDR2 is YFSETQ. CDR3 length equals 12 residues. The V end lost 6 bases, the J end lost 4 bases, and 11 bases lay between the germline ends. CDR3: CASIWYSYEQYF. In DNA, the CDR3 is TGCGCCAGCATCTGGTACTCGTACGAGCAGTACTTC.

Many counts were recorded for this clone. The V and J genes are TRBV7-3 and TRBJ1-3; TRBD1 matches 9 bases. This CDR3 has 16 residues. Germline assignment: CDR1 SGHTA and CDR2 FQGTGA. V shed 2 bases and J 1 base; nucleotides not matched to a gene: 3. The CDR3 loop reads CASSLPGTGSGNTIYF. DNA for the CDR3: TGTGCCAGCAGCTTACCCGGGACAGGGTCTGGAAACACCATATATTTT.

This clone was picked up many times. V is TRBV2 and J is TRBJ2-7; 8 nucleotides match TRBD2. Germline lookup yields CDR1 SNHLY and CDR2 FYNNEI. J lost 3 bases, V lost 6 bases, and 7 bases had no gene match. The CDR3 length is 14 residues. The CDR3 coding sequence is TGTGCCAGCAGAGGTGGACTAGCCTACTACGAGCAGTACTTC. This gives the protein CASRGGLAYYEQYF. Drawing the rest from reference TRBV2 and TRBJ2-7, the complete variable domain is EPEVTQTPSHQVTQMGQEVILRCVPISNHLYFYWYRQILGQKVEFLVSFYNNEISEKSEIFDDQFSVERPDGSNFTLKIRSTKLEDSAMYFCASRGGLAYYEQYFGPGTRLTVT.

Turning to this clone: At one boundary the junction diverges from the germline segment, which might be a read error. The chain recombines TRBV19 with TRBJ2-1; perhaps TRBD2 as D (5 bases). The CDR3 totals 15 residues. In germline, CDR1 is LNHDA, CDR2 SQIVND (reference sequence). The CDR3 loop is CVSSGCDYGVNEQFF. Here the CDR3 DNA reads TGTGTCAGTAGTGGCTGTGACTACGGGGTCAATGAGCAGTTCTTC.